This TCR beta chain stems from a study of patients and donors after allogeneic stem cell transplantation. TCRdb redid the calling of the RT-PCR reads with MiXCR, one entry per CDR3 protein. This sample has about 150,000 distinct CDR3 sequences, with 24% found just once. The CDR3 extends over 21 amino acids. Germline lookup yields CDR1 SEHNR and CDR2 FQNEAQ (reference sequence). V shed 2 bases, J shed 0 bases, and the junction held 18 bases outside the gene matches. This clonotype has more than one count but fewer than ten. This chain joins TRBV7-9 and TRBJ1-1; TRBD1 matches 10 bases. Sequenced material: blood, either unsorted or a sorted T cell fraction (not recorded which). The clonotype originates from a human donor who was either an allogeneic HSCT recipient or a stem cell or donor lymphocyte infusion donor (not recorded which). It is not recorded whose cells these are; they may come from a transplant donor. CDR3 residues: CASSLPGTGVPRREMNTEAFF. The CDR3 coding sequence is TGTGCCAGCAGCTTACCCGGGACAGGGGTTCCCCGAAGGGAGATGAACACTGAAGCTTTCTTT.